The TCR beta chain described here comes from a study of early T cells in non-severe SARS-CoV-2 infection. Study-wide context: Sequencing was performed on bulk RNA from unsorted whole blood, leaving chains unpaired.

Details on this clonotype: What it recognizes is unknown.

Study findings and constraints: VDJdb-based annotation leaned toward anti-spike CD8 responses and missed private and CD4 specificities.

Attachment of unique molecular identifiers was made to individual cDNA molecules. Using its own MiXCR run on the 5' RACE reads, TCRdb lists one record per CDR3 protein. This sample carries some 49,000 distinct CDR3 sequences, about 10% of them seen once, and the ten largest clones take approximately 8.5%. This sequence originates from an adult who was a healthcare worker with PCR-confirmed SARS-CoV-2 infection or an uninfected control (not recorded which). Input material: whole blood.

In DNA form, the CDR3 reads TGCGCCAGCAGCCCCTCGTCGGGGGAGACCCAGTACTTC. Encoded protein: CASSPSSGETQYF. The chain has TRBV5-1 and TRBJ2-5; possibly TRBD2 for D (5 bases). Trimming stripped 4 bases from V and 5 bases from J, with 12 bases between. The CDR3 contains 13 residues. CDR1 and CDR2 from the germline V gene are SGHRS and YFSETQ.